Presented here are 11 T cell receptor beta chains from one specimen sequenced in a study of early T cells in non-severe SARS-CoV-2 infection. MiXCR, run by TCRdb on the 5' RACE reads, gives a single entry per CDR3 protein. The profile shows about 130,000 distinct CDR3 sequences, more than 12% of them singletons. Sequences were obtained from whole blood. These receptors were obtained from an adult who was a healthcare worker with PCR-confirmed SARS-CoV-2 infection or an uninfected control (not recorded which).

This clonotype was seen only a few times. The CDR3 nucleotides read TGTGCCAGCAGTGATTCCTCAGGTTACTATGGCTACACCTTC. It yields the protein CASSDSSGYYGYTF. The gene calls are TRBV2 and TRBJ1-2; D is uncertain. Germline CDR1 and CDR2: SNHLY and FYNNEI. This CDR3 has 14 amino acids. The V gene lost 3 bases and the J gene lost 3 bases, with 11 bases spanning the gap.

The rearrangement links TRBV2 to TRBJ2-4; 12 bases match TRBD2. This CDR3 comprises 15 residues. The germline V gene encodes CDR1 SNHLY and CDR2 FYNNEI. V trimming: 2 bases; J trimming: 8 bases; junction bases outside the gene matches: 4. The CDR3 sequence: CASSELAGGPDIQYF. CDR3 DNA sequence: TGTGCCAGCAGTGAACTAGCGGGGGGGCCAGACATTCAGTACTTC. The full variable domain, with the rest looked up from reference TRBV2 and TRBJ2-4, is EPEVTQTPSHQVTQMGQEVILRCVPISNHLYFYWYRQILGQKVEFLVSFYNNEISEKSEIFDDQFSVERPDGSNFTLKIRSTKLEDSAMYFCASSELAGGPDIQYFGAGTRLSVL.

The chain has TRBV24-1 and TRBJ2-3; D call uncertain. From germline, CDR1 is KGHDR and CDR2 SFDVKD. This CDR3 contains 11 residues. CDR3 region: CGTLHPSEQYF. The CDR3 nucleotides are TGTGGCACTCTCCATCCAAGTGAGCAGTATTTT.

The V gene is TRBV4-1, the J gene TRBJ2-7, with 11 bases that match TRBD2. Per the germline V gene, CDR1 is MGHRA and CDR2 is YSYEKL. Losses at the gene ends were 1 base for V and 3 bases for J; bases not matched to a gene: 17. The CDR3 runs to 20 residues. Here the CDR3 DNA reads TGCGCCAGCAGCCAAGGCAGAGGAGACGGTCTAGCGGGGGGTCTCTACGAGCAGTACTTC. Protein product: CASSQGRGDGLAGGLYEQYF.

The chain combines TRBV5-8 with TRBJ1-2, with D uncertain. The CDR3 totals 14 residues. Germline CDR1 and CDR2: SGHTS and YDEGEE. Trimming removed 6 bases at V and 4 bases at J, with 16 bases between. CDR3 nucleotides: TGTGCCAGCATCCCACTCATCGGGAGCTATGGCTACACCTTC. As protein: CASIPLIGSYGYTF.

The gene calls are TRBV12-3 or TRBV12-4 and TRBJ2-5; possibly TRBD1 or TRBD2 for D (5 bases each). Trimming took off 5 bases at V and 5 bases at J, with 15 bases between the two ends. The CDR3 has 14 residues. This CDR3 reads CASSPVSEGETQYF. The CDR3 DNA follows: TGTGCCAGCAGTCCCGTTTCCGAGGGGGAGACCCAGTACTTC.

The CDR3 is CASSPSMPDQPQHF. CDR3 bases: TGTGCCAGCAGCCCCTCAATGCCCGATCAGCCCCAGCATTTT. The chain is built from TRBV6-1 and TRBJ1-5; D remains ambiguous. The CDR3 length is 14 residues. Germline CDR1 and CDR2: MNHNS and SASEGT. V was clipped by 6 bases and J by 5 bases, with 14 bases between them.

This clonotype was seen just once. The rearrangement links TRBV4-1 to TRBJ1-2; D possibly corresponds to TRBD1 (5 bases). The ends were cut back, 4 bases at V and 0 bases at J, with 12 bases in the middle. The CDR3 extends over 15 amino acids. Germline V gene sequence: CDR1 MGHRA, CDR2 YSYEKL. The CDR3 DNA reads TGCGCCAGCAGCCCGGGACGGCAAGCTAACTATGGCTACACCTTC. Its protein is CASSPGRQANYGYTF.

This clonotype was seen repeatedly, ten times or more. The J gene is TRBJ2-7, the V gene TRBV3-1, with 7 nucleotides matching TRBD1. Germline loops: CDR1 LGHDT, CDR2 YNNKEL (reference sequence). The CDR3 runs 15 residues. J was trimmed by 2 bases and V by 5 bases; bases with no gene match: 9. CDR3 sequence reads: CASSSTSRGPYEQYF. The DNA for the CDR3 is TGTGCCAGCAGCTCTACCTCTAGGGGGCCCTACGAGCAGTACTTC.

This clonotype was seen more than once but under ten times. The CDR3 sequence is CASSPGSTDTQYF. The CDR3, as DNA: TGTGCCAGCAGCCCTGGGAGCACAGATACGCAGTATTTT. The genes are TRBV3-1 and TRBJ2-3; D ambiguous. CDR3 length: 13 residues. Per germline, CDR1 LGHDT and CDR2 YNNKEL (reference sequence). V was shortened by 4 bases and J by 0 bases, with 5 bases between the two germline ends.

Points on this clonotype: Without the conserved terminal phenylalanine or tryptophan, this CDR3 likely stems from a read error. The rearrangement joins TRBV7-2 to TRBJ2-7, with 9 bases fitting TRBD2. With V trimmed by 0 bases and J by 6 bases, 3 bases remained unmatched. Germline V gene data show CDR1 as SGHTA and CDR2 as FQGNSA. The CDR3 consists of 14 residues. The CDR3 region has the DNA TGTGCCAGCAGCTTAGCGGGACTAGCCGCCGAGCAGTACTCC. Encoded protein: CASSLAGLAAEQYS.